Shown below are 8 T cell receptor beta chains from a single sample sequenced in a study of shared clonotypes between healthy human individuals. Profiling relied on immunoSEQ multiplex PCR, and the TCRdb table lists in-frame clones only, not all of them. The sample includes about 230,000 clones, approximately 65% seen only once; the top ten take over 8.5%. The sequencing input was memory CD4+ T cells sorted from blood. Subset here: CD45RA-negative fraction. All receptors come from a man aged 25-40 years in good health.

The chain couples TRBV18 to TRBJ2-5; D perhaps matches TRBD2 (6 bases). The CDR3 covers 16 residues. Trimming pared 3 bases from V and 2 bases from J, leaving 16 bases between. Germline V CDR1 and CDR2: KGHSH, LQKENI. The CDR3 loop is CASSPLSPGAQETQYF. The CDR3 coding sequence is TGTGCCAGCTCACCCCTTAGCCCGGGAGCTCAAGAGACCCAGTACTTC.

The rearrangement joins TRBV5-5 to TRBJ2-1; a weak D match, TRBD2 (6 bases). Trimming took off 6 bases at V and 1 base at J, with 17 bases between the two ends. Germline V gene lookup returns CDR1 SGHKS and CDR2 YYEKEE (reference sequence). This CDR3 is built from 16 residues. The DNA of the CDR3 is TGTGCCAGCATCCACTCTCCGGGACTTTCCTACAATGAGCAGTTCTTC. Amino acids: CASIHSPGLSYNEQFF.

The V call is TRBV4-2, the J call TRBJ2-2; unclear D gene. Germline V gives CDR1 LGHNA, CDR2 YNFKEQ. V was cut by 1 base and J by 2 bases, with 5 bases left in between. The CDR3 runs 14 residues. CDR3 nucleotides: TGTGCCAGCAGCCAAGTTTCTAACACCGGGGAGCTGTTTTTT. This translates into CASSQVSNTGELFF.

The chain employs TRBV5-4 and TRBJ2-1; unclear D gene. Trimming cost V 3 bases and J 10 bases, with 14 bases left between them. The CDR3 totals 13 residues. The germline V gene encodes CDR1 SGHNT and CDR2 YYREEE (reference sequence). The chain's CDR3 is CASSSNLNGEQFF. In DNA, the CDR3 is TGTGCCAGCAGCTCAAACCTCAACGGGGAGCAGTTCTTC. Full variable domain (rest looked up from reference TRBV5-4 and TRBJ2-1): ETGVTQSPTHLIKTRGQQVTLRCSSQSGHNTVSWYQQALGQGPQFIFQYYREEENGRGNFPPRFSGLQFPNYSSELNVNALELDDSALYLCASSSNLNGEQFFGPGTRLTVL.

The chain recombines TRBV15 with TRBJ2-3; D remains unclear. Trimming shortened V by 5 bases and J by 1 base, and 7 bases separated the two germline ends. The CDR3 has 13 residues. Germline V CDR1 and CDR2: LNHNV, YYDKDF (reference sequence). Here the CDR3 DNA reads TGTGCCACCAGCCAAGGAGGCACAGATACGCAGTATTTT. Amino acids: CATSQGGTDTQYF.

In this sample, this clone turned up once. CDR3 bases: TGCGCCAGCAGTGAGCCCGGGCTCCACTACAATGAGCAGTTCTTC. Translation: CASSEPGLHYNEQFF. V usage is TRBV10-2 and J usage is TRBJ2-1; D is ambiguous. CDR1 is WSHSY and CDR2 is SAAADI in the germline V gene. The CDR3 loop spans 15 amino acids. Trimming removed 2 bases at V and 3 bases at J, with 11 bases between.

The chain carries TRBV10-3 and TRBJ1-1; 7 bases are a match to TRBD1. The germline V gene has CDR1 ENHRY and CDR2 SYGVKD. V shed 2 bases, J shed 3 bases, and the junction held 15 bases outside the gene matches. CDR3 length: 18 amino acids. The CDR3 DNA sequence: TGTGCCATCAGTGAGAGGGAGGGAAAAGGACAGGACCACACTGAAGCTTTCTTT. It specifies CAISEREGKGQDHTEAFF.

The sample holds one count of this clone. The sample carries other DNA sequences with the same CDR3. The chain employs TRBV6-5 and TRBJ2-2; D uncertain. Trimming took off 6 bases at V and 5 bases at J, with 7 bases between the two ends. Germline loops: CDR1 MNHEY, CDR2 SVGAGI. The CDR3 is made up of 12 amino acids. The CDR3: CASSPTTGELFF. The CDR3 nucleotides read TGTGCCAGCAGCCCGACAACCGGGGAGCTGTTTTTT.